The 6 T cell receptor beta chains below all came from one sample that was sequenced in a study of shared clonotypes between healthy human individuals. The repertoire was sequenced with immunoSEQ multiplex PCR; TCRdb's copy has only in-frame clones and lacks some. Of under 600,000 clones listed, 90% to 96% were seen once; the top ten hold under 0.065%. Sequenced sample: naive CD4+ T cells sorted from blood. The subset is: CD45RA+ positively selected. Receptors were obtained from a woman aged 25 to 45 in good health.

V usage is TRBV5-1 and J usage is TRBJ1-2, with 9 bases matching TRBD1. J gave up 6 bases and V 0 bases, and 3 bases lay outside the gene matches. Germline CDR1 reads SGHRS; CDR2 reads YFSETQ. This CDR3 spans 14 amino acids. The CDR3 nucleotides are TGCGCCAGCAGCTTGGGTTGGGACAGGGATGGCTACACCTTC. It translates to CASSLGWDRDGYTF.

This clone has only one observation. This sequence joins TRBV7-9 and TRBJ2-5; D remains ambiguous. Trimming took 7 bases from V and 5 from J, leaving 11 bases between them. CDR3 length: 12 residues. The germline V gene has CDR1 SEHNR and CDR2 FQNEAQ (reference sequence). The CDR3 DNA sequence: TGTGCCAGCACCTCCGGATGGGAGACCCAGTACTTC. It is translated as CASTSGWETQYF.

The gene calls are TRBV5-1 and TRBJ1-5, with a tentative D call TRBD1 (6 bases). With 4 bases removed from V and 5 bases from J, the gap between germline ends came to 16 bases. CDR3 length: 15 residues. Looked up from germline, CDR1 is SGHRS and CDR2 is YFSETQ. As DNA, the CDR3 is TGCGCCAGCAGCGTGGGTGGGGGCCTCGATCAGCCCCAGCATTTT. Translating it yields CASSVGGGLDQPQHF.

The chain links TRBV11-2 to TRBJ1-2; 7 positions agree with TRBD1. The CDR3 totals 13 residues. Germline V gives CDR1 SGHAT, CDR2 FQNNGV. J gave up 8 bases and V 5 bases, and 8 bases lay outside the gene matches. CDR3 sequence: CASSIPGGWGYTF. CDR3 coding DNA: TGTGCCAGCAGCATCCCAGGGGGGTGGGGCTACACCTTC.

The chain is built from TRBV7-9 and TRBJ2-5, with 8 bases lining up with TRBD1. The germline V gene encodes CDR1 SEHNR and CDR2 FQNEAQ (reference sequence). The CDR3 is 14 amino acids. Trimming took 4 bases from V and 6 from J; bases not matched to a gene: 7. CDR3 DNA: TGTGCCAGCAGCTCCTACAGGGGGACGAAGACCCAGTACTTC. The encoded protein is CASSSYRGTKTQYF.

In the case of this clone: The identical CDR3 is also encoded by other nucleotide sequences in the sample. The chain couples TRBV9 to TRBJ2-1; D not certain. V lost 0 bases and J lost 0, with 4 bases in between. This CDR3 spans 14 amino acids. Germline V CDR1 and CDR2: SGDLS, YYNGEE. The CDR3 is CASSVGGSYNEQFF. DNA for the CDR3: TGTGCCAGCAGCGTAGGTGGCTCCTACAATGAGCAGTTCTTC. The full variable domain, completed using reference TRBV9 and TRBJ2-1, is DSGVTQTPKHLITATGQRVTLRCSPRSGDLSVYWYQQSLDQGLQFLIQYYNGEERAKGNILERFSAQQFPDLHSELNLSSLELGDSALYFCASSVGGSYNEQFFGPGTRLTVL.